This T cell receptor (beta chain) was identified during a study of blood T cell repertoires in COVID-19. About the study: Sample material is recorded as cDNA or gDNA derived from T cells, B-cell-depleted T cells, or PBMCs.

The table lists this clone with a few counts. Only in-frame clones appear in the TCRdb table, and some are missing; sequencing was by immunoSEQ multiplex PCR. This table has around 150,000 clones, around four fifths appearing once. The V end lost 2 bases, the J end lost 8 bases, and 15 bases lay between the germline ends. CDR1 MNHNY and CDR2 SVGAGI come from the germline V gene (reference sequence). The CDR3 extends over 14 amino acids. V and J are TRBV6-6 and TRBJ1-2; tentative D call: TRBD1 (6 bases). The material sequenced was peripheral blood. The sequence was collected from a human donor in a cohort sampled during active COVID-19. The CDR3 DNA reads as TGTGCCAGCAGTTACGGGGACAAATCAACGGGCTACACCTTC. Its translation is CASSYGDKSTGYTF.